The present T cell receptor beta chain was sequenced within a study of blood T cell repertoires in COVID-19. In the study overall: Collection of acute and convalescent COVID-19 samples took place in the United States, Italy and Spain.

Per the original data handling: Reference gene primer amplification in the assay estimated nucleated cell counts. Measured with immunoSEQ multiplex PCR; TCRdb has only the in-frame clones, and not every one. The DNA was the basis for D and trimming; V, J and clone size are from that table. The sample includes about 210,000 clones, under 85% of them seen just once. Germline V gene sequence: CDR1 MNHEY, CDR2 SVGAGI. V lost 2 bases and J 0 bases, leaving 11 bases between the germline ends. The CDR3 is 16 amino acids. During active infection, Seattle patients enrolled and were then monitored through disease.

The receptor's source is a woman older than 75 with COVID-19, enrolled during active disease. The sequenced sample consisted of peripheral blood. The chain recombines TRBV6-5 with TRBJ1-3; D remains ambiguous. The CDR3 region is CASSYRRYGSGNTIYF. The CDR3, as DNA: TGTGCCAGCAGTTACCGCCGTTACGGCTCTGGAAACACCATATATTTT.